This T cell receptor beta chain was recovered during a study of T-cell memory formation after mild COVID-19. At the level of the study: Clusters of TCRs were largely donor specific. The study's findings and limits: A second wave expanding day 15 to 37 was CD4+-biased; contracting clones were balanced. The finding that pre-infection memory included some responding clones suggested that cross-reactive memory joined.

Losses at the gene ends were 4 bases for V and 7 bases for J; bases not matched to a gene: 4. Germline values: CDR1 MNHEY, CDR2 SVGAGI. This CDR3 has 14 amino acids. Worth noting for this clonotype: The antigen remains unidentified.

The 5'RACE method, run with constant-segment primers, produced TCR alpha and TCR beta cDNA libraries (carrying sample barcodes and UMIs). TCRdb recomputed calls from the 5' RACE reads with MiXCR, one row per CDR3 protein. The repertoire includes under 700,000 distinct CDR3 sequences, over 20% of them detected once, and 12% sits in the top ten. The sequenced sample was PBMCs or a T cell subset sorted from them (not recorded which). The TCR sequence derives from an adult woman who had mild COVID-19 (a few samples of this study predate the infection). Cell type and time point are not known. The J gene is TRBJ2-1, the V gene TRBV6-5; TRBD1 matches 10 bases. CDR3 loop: CASSFDRGLNEQFF. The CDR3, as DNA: TGTGCCAGCAGTTTTGACAGGGGGCTGAATGAGCAGTTCTTC.